What follows are 25 T cell receptor beta chains derived from one specimen sequenced in a study of glioma-infiltrating T cells. Using RNA template, CDR3s of TCR alpha and beta were amplified with iRepertoire arm-PCR. TCRdb processed the multiplex PCR reads anew with MiXCR; each CDR3 protein has one entry. The data contain about 180,000 distinct CDR3 sequences, under 55% of them seen just once; the ten biggest clones take up 5.2%. Sequencing was done on a sample of glioma tissue, nonneoplastic brain tissue, or PBMCs (not recorded which). These TCRs come from a human donor with low-grade glioma or glioblastoma, undergoing nonglioma brain surgery, or in good health (not recorded which).

The chain links TRBV6-6 to TRBJ2-7, with no clear D. The length of the CDR3 is 14 residues. V lost 5 bases and J 5 bases, leaving 16 bases between the germline ends. The germline gives CDR1 MNHNY, CDR2 SVGAGI (reference sequence). In DNA, the CDR3 is TGTGCCAGCAGTCCCTGGGCGAGTAACAACGAGCAGTACTTC. As protein: CASSPWASNNEQYF.

This clonotype was counted once. A much larger clone differs from this one at a single base, so this may be a read error. The chain has TRBV19 and TRBJ1-1, with D unclear. The V end lost 5 bases, the J end lost 3 bases, and 10 bases lay between the germline ends. Germline V lookup: CDR1 LNHDA, CDR2 SQIVND (reference sequence). CDR3 size: 13 residues. The CDR3 loop reads CASSQFMDTEAFF. The DNA of the CDR3 is TGTGCCAGTAGTCAGTTTATGGACACTGAAGCTTTCTTT.

This clonotype was counted ten times or more. The V call is TRBV28, the J call TRBJ1-5, with D perhaps matching TRBD1 (5 bases). This CDR3 is built from 14 residues. Germline V gene sequence: CDR1 MDHEN, CDR2 SYDVKM. V was shortened by 5 bases and J by 6 bases, with 14 bases between the two germline ends. The chain's CDR3 is CASSPPGASQPQHF. In nucleotides, the CDR3 is TGTGCCAGCAGTCCCCCCGGGGCTAGTCAGCCCCAGCATTTT.

The rearrangement uses TRBV2 and TRBJ1-5; 7 nucleotides line up with TRBD1. V lost 10 bases to trimming and J lost 7 bases; unmatched junction nucleotides: 13. CDR1 and CDR2 from the germline V gene are SNHLY and FYNNEI. This CDR3 has 14 residues. The CDR3 coding sequence is TGTGCCACCAGCAGCGGACAGGTCGGGCAGCCCCAGCATTTT. It yields the protein CATSSGQVGQPQHF.

This sequence joins TRBV20-1 and TRBJ2-3; no clear D gene. V lost 5 bases, J lost 4 bases, and 13 bases lay in between. The CDR3 consists of 13 residues. In germline, CDR1 is DFQATT, CDR2 SNEGSKA (reference sequence). CDR3 sequence: CSAGIIVADTQYF. In nucleotides, the CDR3 is TGCAGTGCTGGAATTATCGTAGCAGATACGCAGTATTTT.

The sample holds a few counts of this clonotype. The chain combines TRBV9 with TRBJ2-1, with a tentative D call TRBD2 (6 bases). This CDR3 comprises 14 residues. Germline CDR1 and CDR2: SGDLS and YYNGEE. Trimming removed 7 bases from V and 5 bases from J, with 16 bases in between. The CDR3 region is CASCRRVRNNEQFF. The CDR3, as DNA: TGTGCCAGCTGCCGGAGGGTTAGAAACAATGAGCAGTTCTTC.

On this clonotype: A much larger clone lies a single base off, so this may be a read error. The V and J genes are TRBV20-1 and TRBJ2-6; 7 bases are shared with TRBD2. The V gene's germline CDR1 is DFQATT and CDR2 SNEGSKA (reference sequence). The CDR3 length is 14 residues. In nucleotides, the CDR3 is TGCATTGCTAGGCGGGGGACTGGGGCCAACGTCCTGACTTTC. As protein: CIARRGTGANVLTF.

This clonotype has a handful of counts. The gene calls are TRBV29-1 and TRBJ1-5, with no clear D. The CDR3 has 10 amino acids. Per the germline V gene, CDR1 is SQVTM and CDR2 is ANQGSEA. The CDR3 coding sequence is TGCGCGGTAGGGTATCAGCCCCAGCATTTT. This sequence encodes CAVGYQPQHF.

The sample holds many counts of this clonotype. The chain has TRBV27 and TRBJ1-6; D not certain. The CDR3 is 13 amino acids. Trimming stripped 3 bases from V and 9 bases from J, with 9 bases between. Germline-derived CDR1 and CDR2 are MNHEY and SMNVEV (reference sequence). CDR3 loop: CASSFLWGSPLHF. CDR3 in DNA: TGTGCCAGCAGTTTTCTGTGGGGTTCACCCCTCCACTTT.

The chain is built from TRBV19 and TRBJ2-7; 11 bases match TRBD2. The CDR3 spans 15 residues. Losses at the gene ends were 5 bases for V and 3 bases for J; bases not matched to a gene: 6. Germline V gene data show CDR1 as LNHDA and CDR2 as SQIVND (reference sequence). CDR3 nucleotides: TGTGCCAGTAGTCTACTAGCGGGGGCTGACTACGAGCAGTACTTC. It yields the protein CASSLLAGADYEQYF.

A note on this clonotype: A much larger clone differs from this one at a single base, so this may be a read error. The rearrangement links TRBV20-1 to TRBJ2-7, with D unresolved. The ends were cut back, 6 bases at V and 3 bases at J, with 18 bases in the middle. Germline lookup yields CDR1 DFQATT and CDR2 SNEGSKA (reference sequence). The length of the CDR3 is 14 residues. CDR3 in amino acids: CSASVDQVIYEQYF. As DNA, the CDR3 is TGCAGTGCCAGCGTGGATCAGGTGATCTACGAGCAGTACTTC.

The genes are TRBV4-1 and TRBJ2-7; D is undetermined. Per the germline V gene, CDR1 is MGHRA and CDR2 is YSYEKL. The V end was cut by 8 bases, the J end by 0 bases, with 14 bases between. The CDR3 contains 14 residues. CDR3 sequence: CASSSVSSSYEQYF. The CDR3 nucleotides are TGCGCCAGCTCCTCTGTCAGCAGCTCCTACGAGCAGTACTTC.

The V call is TRBV9, the J call TRBJ2-7; D remains ambiguous. Germline-derived CDR1 and CDR2 are SGDLS and YYNGEE. Deletions cut 1 base from V and 0 bases from J, with 11 bases between. The CDR3 totals 15 residues. The CDR3 coding sequence is TGTGCCAGCAGCGTATCGATGGAGAGCTCCTACGAGCAGTACTTC. Its translation: CASSVSMESSYEQYF.

The V call is TRBV7-8, the J call TRBJ2-1, with D possibly TRBD1 on 5 matching bases. Per the germline V gene, CDR1 is SGHVS and CDR2 is FQNEAQ. This CDR3 contains 17 residues. Trimming removed 2 bases from V and 5 bases from J, with 19 bases in between. The CDR3 spells CASSLRALGRSDNEQFF. DNA for the CDR3: TGTGCCAGCAGCTTAAGGGCCTTGGGGCGGTCGGACAATGAGCAGTTCTTC. Drawing the rest from reference TRBV7-8 and TRBJ2-1, the complete variable domain is GAGVSQSPRYKVAKRGQDVALRCDPISGHVSLFWYQQALGQGPEFLTYFQNEAQLDKSGLPSDRFFAERPEGSVSTLKIQRTQQEDSAVYLCASSLRALGRSDNEQFFGPGTRLTVL.

In this sample, this clonotype turned up once. V gene TRBV2 combines with J gene TRBJ1-3; 10 positions agree with TRBD1. The CDR3 sequence is 16 residues long. Germline CDR1 SNHLY, CDR2 FYNNEI. Unmatched junction bases numbered 9, after V lost 4 bases and J lost 6 bases. The CDR3 DNA is TGTGCCAGCAGTGGAGGACAGGGGGAATTCGAAAACACCATATATTTT. Protein sequence: CASSGGQGEFENTIYF.

V and J are TRBV19 and TRBJ2-7; 7 nucleotides match TRBD2. The CDR3 runs 18 residues. V shed 4 bases, J shed 2 bases, and the junction held 17 bases outside the gene matches. Germline assignment: CDR1 LNHDA and CDR2 SQIVND (reference sequence). Here the CDR3 DNA reads TGTGCCAGTAGTACGCGGACTGCCAGCGGGGCAATCACCTACGAGCAGTACTTC. This sequence encodes CASSTRTASGAITYEQYF.

This clonotype has just a few counts. The chain has TRBV3-1 and TRBJ2-7; 12 bases align to TRBD2. The V gene end was trimmed by 3 bases and the J gene end by 5 bases; junction bases not matched to a gene: 14. CDR3 length equals 18 residues. Per the germline V gene, CDR1 is LGHDT and CDR2 is YNNKEL (reference sequence). CDR3 DNA sequence: TGTGCCAGCAGCCACGGGAGACTAGCGGGAGCTTCTTTCCACGAGCAGTACTTC. This codes for CASSHGRLAGASFHEQYF.

Details on this clonotype: One base away lies a much larger clone, so this may be a sequencing read error. The V and J genes are TRBV28 and TRBJ1-2, with TRBD1 matching over 7 bases. The germline V gene encodes CDR1 MDHEN and CDR2 SYDVKM. CDR3 length: 14 residues. The CDR3: CVSSSGGGQHGYTF. The CDR3 coding sequence is TGTGTCAGCAGTTCAGGGGGGGGCCAGCATGGCTACACCTTC.

About this clonotype itself: A much larger clone lies a single base off, so this may be a read error. V gene TRBV25-1 combines with J gene TRBJ2-1; D is unclear. Germline values: CDR1 MGHDK, CDR2 SYGVNS. This CDR3 is 15 amino acids long. Trimming took off 5 bases at V and 0 bases at J, with 11 bases between the two ends. CDR3 in amino acids: CASSQGPSSYNEQFF. The CDR3, as DNA: TGTGCCAGCAGTCAAGGGCCGAGCTCCTACAATGAGCAGTTCTTC. Full variable domain (missing parts from reference TRBV25-1 and TRBJ2-1): EADIYQTPRYLVIGTGKKITLECSQTMGHDKMYWYQQDPGMELHLIHYSYGVNSTEKGDLSSESTVSRIRTEHFPLTLESARPSHTSQYLCASSQGPSSYNEQFFGPGTRLTVL.

On this clonotype itself: The junction departs from germline at one end; a sequencing error may be responsible. CDR3 region: CASCPRTGINHPQHF. CDR3 in DNA: TGTGCCAGCTGTCCACGGACAGGGATAAATCATCCCCAGCATTTT. The V call is TRBV6-1, the J call TRBJ1-5, with 8 nucleotides matching TRBD1. CDR1 and CDR2 (germline): MNHNS, SASEGT. The CDR3 runs 15 residues.

Details on this clonotype: A much larger clonotype is one base distant, so this may be a read error. This chain connects TRBV20-1 to TRBJ1-1; 7 nucleotides align to TRBD1. CDR3 size: 13 residues. Germline V CDR1 and CDR2: DFQATT, SNEGSKA (reference sequence). J was trimmed by 3 bases and V by 3 bases; bases with no gene match: 4. CDR3: CSASTQGHTEAFF. CDR3 DNA: TGCAGTGCTAGTACACAGGGGCACACTGAAGCTTTCTTT.

A remark on this clonotype: Given a much more abundant clone one base away, this may be a read error. The rearrangement uses TRBV12-3 or TRBV12-4 and TRBJ1-5; no definite D call. The CDR3 has 14 amino acids. The CDR3 DNA sequence: TGTGCCAGCAGTTCGACGGGCAGCAATCAGCACCAGCATTTT. Translating gives CASSSTGSNQHQHF.

On this clonotype: With a much larger clone just one base away, this may be a read error. CDR3 bases: TGCAGTGCCCATCGGGACATGGGGTTGATTTCGAATGAGCAGTTCTTC. Translating it yields CSAHRDMGLISNEQFF. This rearrangement joins TRBV20-1 to TRBJ2-1; possibly TRBD1 for D (6 bases). V lost 6 bases, J lost 7 bases, and 25 bases lay in between. CDR3 size: 16 residues. Germline V gene lookup returns CDR1 DFQATT and CDR2 SNEGSKA (reference sequence).

The chain uses TRBV4-1 and TRBJ2-7; D gene uncertain. The CDR3 has 13 amino acids. V was pared by 1 base and J by 4 bases, with 8 bases between. The germline CDR1 and CDR2 sequences are MGHRA and YSYEKL. CDR3 coding DNA: TGCGCCAGCAGCCAAGTTCTGGGGTACGAGCAGTACTTC. Translation gives CASSQVLGYEQYF.

About this clonotype: This could be a read error, since a much larger clone is one nucleotide away. The V gene is TRBV20-1, the J gene TRBJ2-7; TRBD2 aligns across 9 bases. Per germline, CDR1 DFQATT and CDR2 SNEGSKA (reference sequence). J lost 5 bases, V lost 3 bases, and 8 bases had no gene match. The CDR3 sequence is 14 residues long. DNA for the CDR3: TGCAGTGCTAGTTTCGCGGGAGGGGTCGACGAGCAGTACTTC. Amino acids: CSASFAGGVDEQYF.